This T cell receptor beta chain was identified during a study of T-cell memory formation after mild COVID-19. As for the study in general: Largely, the TCR clusters proved donor specific.

Notes on this clonotype: The antigen remains undetermined.

Germline loops: CDR1 MNHEY, CDR2 SMNVEV (reference sequence). V was clipped by 2 bases and J by 8 bases, with 12 bases between them. This CDR3 spans 13 amino acids. With constant-segment primers, 5'RACE yielded cDNA libraries of TCR alpha and TCR beta that carried sample barcodes and UMIs. TCRdb processed the 5' RACE reads anew with MiXCR; each CDR3 protein has one entry. The table lists about 470,000 distinct CDR3 sequences, 18% of them singletons. Study findings and constraints: Whereas later expanders leaned CD4+, clones contracting day 15 to 85 showed a balanced CD4/CD8 makeup.

The chain joins TRBV27 to TRBJ1-2; D unclear. The material sequenced was PBMCs or a T cell subset sorted from them (not recorded which). This TCR was sampled from an adult woman who had mild COVID-19 (a few samples of this study predate the infection). Cell type and time point are not known. The CDR3 protein is CASSLNGRLGYTF. In DNA form, the CDR3 reads TGTGCCAGCAGTTTAAACGGTCGCCTGGGCTACACCTTC.